One sample yielded the 27 T cell receptor beta chains listed below, sequenced in a study of T cells after yellow fever vaccination. TCRdb reanalysed the 5' RACE reads using MiXCR and keeps one entry per CDR3 protein. The table lists 300,000 to 350,000 distinct CDR3 sequences, approximately 12% of them singletons. This sample comprised CD4+ T cells sorted from PBMCs, obtained 45 days after the yellow fever booster vaccination. All receptors come from a man aged 18 to 29 who received the YFV17D yellow fever vaccine.

Ten or more counts support this clonotype. The genes are TRBV23-1 and TRBJ2-5; maybe TRBD1 (7 bases). TRBV23-1 is annotated as an ORF whose role is uncertain. The CDR3 consists of 12 residues. V lost 10 bases and J lost 5, with 14 bases in between. The CDR3 is CATRGTVETQYF. CDR3 nucleotides: TGCGCCACCCGCGGGACAGTTGAGACCCAGTACTTC.

The chain uses TRBV9 and TRBJ2-1, with D unclear. The length of the CDR3 is 15 residues. V was cut by 0 bases and J by 2 bases, with 9 bases left in between. Germline-derived CDR1 and CDR2 are SGDLS and YYNGEE. CDR3 nucleotide sequence: TGTGCCAGCAGCGTAGGGGCCATTGCCTACAATGAGCAGTTCTTC. It translates to CASSVGAIAYNEQFF.

V usage is TRBV5-5 and J usage is TRBJ2-2; D gene uncertain. Per the germline V gene, CDR1 is SGHKS and CDR2 is YYEKEE (reference sequence). Trimming cost V 1 base and J 0 bases, with 16 bases left between them. The CDR3 has 18 residues. CDR3 in DNA: TGTGCCAGCAGCTTGAAGGACCGACGCCCAGCGAACACCGGGGAGCTGTTTTTT. Translated: CASSLKDRRPANTGELFF.

The chain uses TRBV10-3 and TRBJ2-6; D is undetermined. Germline-derived CDR1 and CDR2 are ENHRY and SYGVKD. This CDR3 comprises 16 residues. Trimming removed 7 bases at V and 0 bases at J, with 13 bases between. CDR3 sequence: CAIKPATDSGANVLTF. The DNA for the CDR3 is TGTGCCATCAAACCAGCTACCGACTCTGGGGCCAACGTCCTGACTTTC.

V is TRBV10-2 and J is TRBJ1-4; a possible D gene is TRBD1 (5 bases). Trimming removed 3 bases from V and 7 bases from J, with 9 bases in between. The CDR3 extends over 13 amino acids. Germline CDR1 WSHSY, CDR2 SAAADI. The CDR3 reads CASSDFGGEKLFF. The DNA of the CDR3 is TGCGCCAGCAGTGATTTCGGGGGTGAAAAACTGTTTTTT.

V is TRBV11-3 and J is TRBJ2-3; 8 bases fit TRBD1. The J segment lost 4 bases and the V segment lost 5 bases, leaving 11 bases of the junction unmatched. There are 16 residues in the CDR3. The germline V gene has CDR1 SGHNT and CDR2 YENEEA. CDR3 sequence (DNA): TGTGCCAGCAGCAAAGGGACAGGTGCTCAGTCAGATACGCAGTATTTT. This sequence encodes CASSKGTGAQSDTQYF. Variable domain in full (rest from reference TRBV11-3 and TRBJ2-3): EAGVVQSPRYKIIEKKQPVAFWCNPISGHNTLYWYLQNLGQGPELLIRYENEEAVDDSQLPKDRFSAERLKGVDSTLKIQPAELGDSAVYLCASSKGTGAQSDTQYFGPGTRLTVL.

There are a few counts of this clonotype. The chain joins TRBV6-1 to TRBJ1-2, with 7 bases identical to TRBD1. This CDR3 is 15 amino acids long. CDR1 MNHNS and CDR2 SASEGT come from the germline V gene. V trimming: 3 bases; J trimming: 3 bases; junction bases outside the gene matches: 7. This chain's CDR3 is CASSEEPGGYYGYTF. CDR3 sequence (DNA): TGTGCCAGCAGTGAGGAGCCAGGGGGTTACTATGGCTACACCTTC.

This clonotype appeared a few times. The DNA for the CDR3 is TGTGCCAGCAGCCACCGACAGGGCTTAGGGGGAACCCAGTACTTC. Amino acids: CASSHRQGLGGTQYF. V usage is TRBV3-1 and J usage is TRBJ2-5, with TRBD1 matching 7 bases. Germline V CDR1 and CDR2: LGHDT, YNNKEL (reference sequence). V dropped 3 bases and J dropped 8; count of bases not matched to a gene: 12. The CDR3 loop spans 15 amino acids.

This clonotype was recorded a few times. V is TRBV4-3 and J is TRBJ2-1, with D tentatively TRBD1 (6 bases). This CDR3 is 16 amino acids long. In germline, CDR1 is LGHNA, CDR2 YSLEER. Trimming took off 3 bases at V and 1 base at J, with 13 bases between the two ends. CDR3 DNA: TGCGCCAGCAGCCATGCGGACAGAATTTCCTACAATGAGCAGTTCTTC. Amino acids: CASSHADRISYNEQFF.

In its sample, this clonotype was seen a few times. The gene calls are TRBV6-2 or TRBV6-3 and TRBJ1-2, with 8 bases identical to TRBD1. This CDR3 has 13 residues. Germline loops: CDR1 MNHEY, CDR2 SVGEGT. With V trimmed by 6 bases and J by 8 bases, 8 bases remained unmatched. CDR3 in DNA: TGTGCCAGCAGCTTTGGACAGGGCGCGGGCTACACCTTC. Its protein is CASSFGQGAGYTF.

The chain carries TRBV7-2 and TRBJ1-5, with D hard to call. CDR1 and CDR2 from the germline V gene are SGHTA and FQGNSA. V lost 2 bases and J 0 bases, leaving 14 bases between the germline ends. This CDR3 is built from 17 residues. The CDR3 DNA sequence: TGTGCCAGCAGCTTAAGGCCAGGCGACAATAGCAATCAGCCCCAGCATTTT. Protein sequence: CASSLRPGDNSNQPQHF. Together with reference TRBV7-2 and TRBJ1-5, the CDR3 gives the full variable domain: GAGVSQSPSNKVTEKGKDVELRCDPISGHTALYWYRQSLGQGLEFLIYFQGNSAPDKSGLPSDRFSAERTGGSVSTLTIQRTQQEDSAVYLCASSLRPGDNSNQPQHFGDGTRLSIL.

This clonotype appeared a few times. The chain joins TRBV5-1 to TRBJ1-5; D ambiguous. This CDR3 has 15 amino acids. Germline V gene sequence: CDR1 SGHRS, CDR2 YFSETQ. V lost 5 bases to trimming and J lost 0 bases, with 12 bases between them. The DNA of the CDR3 is TGCGCCAGCAGTTATTCTCCGAATAGCAATCAGCCCCAGCATTTT. It yields the protein CASSYSPNSNQPQHF.

The chain combines TRBV5-1 with TRBJ2-7; 9 bases match TRBD1. V shed 0 bases and J 2 bases; nucleotides not matched to a gene: 3. The CDR3 has 15 amino acids. Germline lookup yields CDR1 SGHRS and CDR2 YFSETQ. CDR3: CASSLGGTGPYEQYF. CDR3 sequence (DNA): TGCGCCAGCAGCTTGGGCGGGACAGGGCCCTACGAGCAGTACTTC.

The rearrangement links TRBV20-1 to TRBJ2-5; weak D call: TRBD2 (7 bases). The germline gives CDR1 DFQATT, CDR2 SNEGSKA (reference sequence). The CDR3 covers 13 residues. Trimming took 2 bases from V and 6 from J, leaving 13 bases between them. This CDR3 is CSARRGGPQTQYF. The CDR3 DNA reads as TGCAGTGCTAGAAGGGGGGGGCCCCAGACCCAGTACTTC.

The chain carries TRBV9 and TRBJ2-5; tentative D call: TRBD2 (7 bases). Per the germline V gene, CDR1 is SGDLS and CDR2 is YYNGEE. This CDR3 comprises 15 residues. V lost 2 bases, J lost 5 bases, and 16 bases lay in between. CDR3 region: CASSVGGLRSETQYF. The CDR3 DNA sequence: TGTGCCAGCAGCGTCGGGGGGCTGAGGAGCGAGACCCAGTACTTC.

Worth noting for this clonotype: At one boundary the junction diverges from the germline segment, which might be a read error. The chain carries TRBV7-9 and TRBJ2-2; D may match TRBD1 or TRBD2 (5 bases each). Germline lookup yields CDR1 SEHNR and CDR2 FQNEAQ (reference sequence). The CDR3 length is 15 residues. The CDR3 bases are TGTGCCAGCAGCTCGGGGACGGAGAACACCGGGGAGCTGATTTTT. Translated: CASSSGTENTGELIF.

The CDR3 nucleotides read TGTGCCTGGAGTGTACTTGGGATCTACGAGCAGTACTTC. This codes for CAWSVLGIYEQYF. This chain uses TRBV30 with TRBJ2-7; D call uncertain. Germline V gene data show CDR1 as GTSNPN and CDR2 as SVGIG (reference sequence). The CDR3 totals 13 residues. V lost 0 bases and J 3 bases, leaving 9 bases between the germline ends.

The chain couples TRBV11-2 to TRBJ2-3; D might be TRBD2 (7 bases). The CDR3 length is 17 residues. Trimming stripped 2 bases from V and 1 base from J, with 16 bases between. Germline values: CDR1 SGHAT, CDR2 FQNNGV. The CDR3, as DNA: TGTGCCAGCAGCTTAAGGGGGGAGGGCGCGGGCACAGATACGCAGTATTTT. Amino acid sequence: CASSLRGEGAGTDTQYF.

The rearrangement uses TRBV5-1 and TRBJ2-2, with 8 positions matching TRBD1. With V trimmed by 1 base and J by 7 bases, 9 bases remained unmatched. Germline CDR1 reads SGHRS; CDR2 reads YFSETQ. The CDR3 consists of 16 residues. The CDR3 coding sequence is TGCGCCAGCAGCTTGCTTCCCCAGGGGGCCGGCGGGGAGCTGTTTTTT. This translates into CASSLLPQGAGGELFF. Combining the CDR3 with reference TRBV5-1 and TRBJ2-2 gives the whole variable domain KAGVTQTPRYLIKTRGQQVTLSCSPISGHRSVSWYQQTPGQGLQFLFEYFSETQRNKGNFPGRFSGRQFSNSRSEMNVSTLELGDSALYLCASSLLPQGAGGELFFGEGSRLTVL.

This clonotype was recorded a few times. The rearrangement joins TRBV5-8 to TRBJ1-5; no clear D gene. The V and J ends lost 5 bases and 5 bases respectively, with 8 bases between them. The germline gives CDR1 SGHTS, CDR2 YDEGEE. This CDR3 has 12 amino acids. CDR3 loop: CASSLWDQPQHF. The CDR3, as DNA: TGTGCCAGCAGTCTTTGGGATCAGCCCCAGCATTTT.

This clonotype was seen ten or more times. The genes are TRBV5-1 and TRBJ2-5, with TRBD1 identical over 8 bases. V lost 4 bases to trimming and J lost 4 bases; unmatched junction nucleotides: 12. The CDR3 loop spans 16 amino acids. Germline assignment: CDR1 SGHRS and CDR2 YFSETQ. The CDR3 region is CASSLGVDRGGETQYF. The CDR3 DNA follows: TGCGCCAGCAGCCTGGGTGTCGACAGGGGTGGAGAGACCCAGTACTTC.

This clonotype was recorded a few times. The gene calls are TRBV12-3 or TRBV12-4 and TRBJ1-3, with D uncertain. The ends were cut back, 7 bases at V and 0 bases at J, with 10 bases in the middle. The CDR3 length is 14 residues. The CDR3 DNA follows: TGTGCCAGCAAAGACACCAACTCTGGAAACACCATATATTTT. Translation gives CASKDTNSGNTIYF.

The chain joins TRBV6-5 to TRBJ1-2; 11 bases agree with TRBD1. Germline CDR1 is MNHEY and CDR2 is SVGAGI. The CDR3 has 14 amino acids. With V trimmed by 5 bases and J by 8 bases, 7 bases remained unmatched. The CDR3 DNA is TGTGCCAGCAGTCCGGACAGGGGGCGACGGGGCTACACCTTC. Its protein product is CASSPDRGRRGYTF.

In this sample, this clonotype turned up a few times. The chain is built from TRBV5-6 and TRBJ2-1; 12 positions agree with TRBD2. CDR1 and CDR2 (germline): SGHDT, YYEEEE. The CDR3 length is 15 residues. The V segment lost 6 bases and the J segment 3 bases; nucleotides outside the gene matches: 4. In nucleotides, the CDR3 is TGTGCCAGCAACCCACTAGCGGGGGGCTACAATGAGCAGTTCTTC. Translated: CASNPLAGGYNEQFF.

This clonotype occurred a few times. This chain uses TRBV18 with TRBJ1-4, with 7 bases fitting TRBD1. Trimming at V came to 3 bases and at J to 7 bases, leaving 5 bases not matched to a gene. This CDR3 comprises 14 residues. Germline CDR1 is KGHSH and CDR2 is LQKENI. The CDR3 spells CASSPRQGGEKLFF. CDR3 DNA sequence: TGTGCCAGCTCACCCCGACAGGGCGGTGAAAAACTGTTTTTT.

This chain uses TRBV21-1 with TRBJ1-2; the D segment call TRBD1 is taken from the table without a DNA check. TRBV21-1 is assigned pseudogene status. The CDR3 sequence is 15 residues long. CDR3 in DNA: TGTGCCAGCAGCAAAGTGATGGTACAGGGAGGTGGCTACACCTTC. Its translation is CASSKVMVQGGGYTF.

The chain has TRBV20-1 and TRBJ2-1; perhaps TRBD1 as D (5 bases). Germline V gene lookup returns CDR1 DFQATT and CDR2 SNEGSKA (reference sequence). Trimming took off 5 bases at V and 4 bases at J, with 18 bases between the two ends. The CDR3 is 15 residues long. The CDR3 DNA follows: TGCAGTGCTCCCCCCGGTGGGGCCATTTACAATGAGCAGTTCTTC. Amino acid sequence: CSAPPGGAIYNEQFF.